These T cell receptor beta chains were read from a single sample in a study of blood T cell repertoires in COVID-19. Sequencing used immunoSEQ multiplex PCR; TCRdb keeps in-frame clones, though not all of them. The table has around 200,000 clones, roughly nine tenths seen once. The sample taken for sequencing was PBMCs or T cells enriched from blood (not recorded which). These receptors were taken from a woman in her forties or fifties in a cohort exposed to, infected with or recovered from COVID-19 (not recorded which). The CDR3 runs from the conserved cysteine through the conserved F or W. D genes are given only for firm matches. Clone sizes are given selectively: once, few, many, or a class where the clone is expanded.

J gene | D gene | clone size | V gene | CDR3 DNA | CDR3 protein
TRBJ2-3 | TRBD1 | - | TRBV3-1/TRBV3-2 | TGTGCCAGCAGTCGAGACCCGGGACAGGCATGGGATACGCAGTATTTT | CASSRDPGQAWDTQYF
TRBJ2-1 | TRBD2 | - | TRBV6-5 | TGTGCCAGCAGGCCTCTAGCGGGGGGATACAATGAGCAGTTCTTC | CASRPLAGGYNEQFF
TRBJ1-5 | - | - | TRBV14 | TGTGCCAGCAGCCAAGGCCGAGCCAAAAATGGGCCCCAGCATTTT | CASSQGRAKNGPQHF
TRBJ2-2 | - | - | TRBV18 | TGTGCCAGCTCACCACCGTGGCAACCGAACACCGGGGAGCTGTTTTTT | CASSPPWQPNTGELFF
TRBJ2-5 | TRBD1 | few | TRBV11-2 | TGTGCCAGCAGCTTAATGACAGGGGGTATCCAAGAGACCCAGTACTTC | CASSLMTGGIQETQYF
TRBJ2-2 | - | - | TRBV7-2 | TGTGCCAGCAGCTGGCGGACAGCCGCGAACACCGGGGAGCTGTTTTTT | CASSWRTAANTGELFF
TRBJ1-1 | - | - | TRBV9 | TGTGCCAGCAGCCCATACTCCGACCCCCGGGACACTGAAGCTTTCTTT | CASSPYSDPRDTEAFF
TRBJ2-3 | TRBD2 | - | TRBV5-1 | TGCGCCAGCAGCTTGGTCTGGGCTAGCGGGGGGGCCCGCACAGATACGCAGTATTTT | CASSLVWASGGARTDTQYF
TRBJ2-7 | - | - | TRBV7-2 | TGTGCCAGCAGCCCCAACACATACGAGCAGTACTTC | CASSPNTYEQYF
TRBJ1-2 | TRBD1 | once | TRBV7-2 | TGTGCCAGCAGCGCAATGGGGACAGGGCTGGCCGGCTACACCTTC | CASSAMGTGLAGYTF
TRBJ1-3 | - | - | TRBV19 | TGTGCCAGTAGCCTGGGACACCTGCTCTCTGGAAACACCATATATTTT | CASSLGHLLSGNTIYF
TRBJ2-7 | TRBD1 | - | TRBV5-1 | TGCGCCAGCAGCCGGGGACAGGTGTACGAGCAGTACTTC | CASSRGQVYEQYF
TRBJ1-1 | TRBD1 | once | TRBV9 | TGTGCCAGCAGCGACCCCTTGGCCCCGACAGGGGGCGGGACTGAAGCTTTCTTT | CASSDPLAPTGGGTEAFF
TRBJ2-5 | - | - | TRBV19 | TGTGCCAGTAGTAACCTAGAAGACCAAGAGACCCAGTACTTC | CASSNLEDQETQYF
TRBJ1-3 | - | - | TRBV4-2 | TGTGCCAGCAGCCAAGGGAGGGGAGATGGCTACACCATATATTTT | CASSQGRGDGYTIYF
TRBJ1-5 | TRBD1 | - | TRBV15 | TGTGCCACCCAGACAAGGGGGCGGGATCAGCCCCAGCATTTT | CATQTRGRDQPQHF
TRBJ1-1 | - | - | TRBV4-3 | TGCGCCAGCAGCCAAGATCTCCGGGGGGGTGGGACTGAAGCTTTCTTT | CASSQDLRGGGTEAFF
TRBJ1-1 | TRBD1 | - | TRBV6-5 | TGTGCCAGCAGTTACAGGGGACAGGCCACTGAAGCTTTCTTT | CASSYRGQATEAFF
TRBJ2-7 | - | - | TRBV20-1 | TGCAGTGCGAGTTTAGCCCGTGAGCAGTACTTC | CSASLAREQYF
TRBJ2-5 | - | - | TRBV20-1 | TGCAGTGCTAGTCGACAGCAAGAGACCCAGTACTTC | CSASRQQETQYF
TRBJ2-1 | - | - | TRBV11-2 | TGTGCCAGCAGCTTAGTCGCTAGTAACAGGGTATACAATGAGCAGTTCTTC | CASSLVASNRVYNEQFF
TRBJ2-2 | - | - | TRBV7-9 | TGTGCCAGCAGCTTAGTTGAGGGATATCCCGGGGAGCTGTTTTTT | CASSLVEGYPGELFF
TRBJ1-3 | TRBD1 | - | TRBV7-9 | TGTGCCAGCAGGCTAACCAGGGGGTACTCTGGAAACACCATATATTTT | CASRLTRGYSGNTIYF
TRBJ1-5 | TRBD1 | - | TRBV7-9 | TGTGCCAGCAGCGAGCAGGGGGGTCAGCCCCAGCATTTT | CASSEQGGQPQHF
TRBJ2-7 | TRBD2 | - | TRBV4-3 | TGCGCCAGCAGCCAAGAAGGTCTAGCGGGGCTATACGAGCAGTACTTC | CASSQEGLAGLYEQYF
TRBJ1-3 | - | - | TRBV9 | TGTGCCAGCAGCCTACCCATTGGCTCTGGAAACACCATATATTTT | CASSLPIGSGNTIYF
TRBJ1-1 | TRBD1 | - | TRBV5-4 | TGTGCCAGCAGCGTGGACAGGGGGAACACTGAAGCTTTCTTT | CASSVDRGNTEAFF
TRBJ1-2 | TRBD1 | few | TRBV9 | TGTGCCAGCAGCTCCTGGACAGGGTCGTATGGCTACACCTTC | CASSSWTGSYGYTF
TRBJ1-5 | TRBD1 | - | TRBV27 | TGTGCCAGCAGTGCCGACAGGGCCCCGCCCCAGCATTTT | CASSADRAPPQHF
TRBJ1-6 | TRBD1 | - | TRBV7-2 | TGTGCCAGCAGCTTCGGACAGGGTTCGTCCCCCCTCCACTTT | CASSFGQGSSPLHF
TRBJ1-5 | TRBD1 | - | TRBV27 | TGTGCCAGCAGTTACAGGGGGTATGGCAATCAGCCCCAGCATTTT | CASSYRGYGNQPQHF
TRBJ2-7 | - | - | TRBV7-9 | TGTGCCAGCAGCTTATCTGGGGGGTCATATTACGAGCAGTACTTC | CASSLSGGSYYEQYF
TRBJ1-1 | - | - | TRBV11-2 | TGTGCCAGCAGCGAAGGACTTAACACTGAAGCTTTCTTT | CASSEGLNTEAFF
TRBJ2-5 | TRBD2 | - | TRBV11-1 | TGTGCCAGCAGCCCGACTAGCGGGGCTCTGGGGGAGACCCAGTACTTC | CASSPTSGALGETQYF
TRBJ1-2 | - | - | TRBV7-2 | TGTGCCAGCAGTCCGAATCGTCCAGGGAATAACTATGGCTACACCTTC | CASSPNRPGNNYGYTF
TRBJ2-1 | - | - | TRBV30 | TGTGCCTGGAATAGAGGACAGTCAACCTACAATGAGCAGTTCTTC | CAWNRGQSTYNEQFF
TRBJ2-3 | TRBD2 | - | TRBV6-1 | TGTGCCAGCAGTGAATCTACTAGCGGGGTTGGCACAGATACGCAGTATTTT | CASSESTSGVGTDTQYF
TRBJ2-5 | TRBD1 | - | TRBV18 | TGTGCCAGCTCACCACCGGGACAGGGGGGGACCCAGTACTTC | CASSPPGQGGTQYF
TRBJ2-1 | - | - | TRBV28 | TGTGCCAGCAGTCGGAGACTAGATCCCTACAATGAGCAGTTCTTC | CASSRRLDPYNEQFF
TRBJ2-7 | - | - | TRBV4-3 | TGCGCCAGCAGCCAAGGCCCGCGAATCGACGAGCAGTACTTC | CASSQGPRIDEQYF
TRBJ1-4 | - | - | TRBV3-1/TRBV3-2 | TGTGCCAGCAGCCAGTCCCAGGTTAATGAAAAACTGTTTTTT | CASSQSQVNEKLFF
TRBJ2-7 | - | - | TRBV3-1/TRBV3-2 | TGTGCCAGCAGCCGTCTCGGGGGGCTGGCCTACGAGCAGTACTTC | CASSRLGGLAYEQYF
TRBJ1-4 | TRBD1 | - | TRBV6-6 | TGTGCCAGCAGTGGGACAGGGATGGGAAAACTGTTTTTT | CASSGTGMGKLFF
TRBJ2-3 | TRBD2 | - | TRBV19 | TGTGCCAGTAGTAAAGGACTAGCGGGGGGCCCTAGCACAGATACGCAGTATTTT | CASSKGLAGGPSTDTQYF
TRBJ2-2 | TRBD1 | once | TRBV28 | TGTGCCAGCAAGGGGCAGGGGGCTGGCGGGGAGCTGTTTTTT | CASKGQGAGGELFF
TRBJ2-7 | TRBD2 | - | TRBV18 | TGTGCCAGCTCAGCTTCCCCTACTAGCGGGGGGAACGAGCAGTACTTC | CASSASPTSGGNEQYF
TRBJ2-5 | TRBD1 | - | TRBV4-1 | TGCGCCAGCAGCCAAGTTTCAGGGGGCGGCGAGACCCAGTACTTC | CASSQVSGGGETQYF
TRBJ1-2 | - | once | TRBV7-8 | TGTGCCAGCAGCCGGACAGAGTTCTATGGCTACACCTTC | CASSRTEFYGYTF
TRBJ2-1 | - | - | TRBV5-6 | TGTGCCAGCAGCTTCACTGGTGAGCAGTTCTTC | CASSFTGEQFF
TRBJ2-7 | - | - | TRBV30 | TGTGCCTGGAGTGTACCTGCCCTATCCAACTACGAGCAGTACTTC | CAWSVPALSNYEQYF
TRBJ2-1 | TRBD2 | few | TRBV11-3 | TGTGCCAGCAGCTTAAATCGGGGGGGCCTTGGTGAGCAGTTCTTC | CASSLNRGGLGEQFF
TRBJ2-4 | - | - | TRBV4-1 | TGCGCCAGCAGCGACCGAGGCATCGGCAAAAACATTCAGTACTTC | CASSDRGIGKNIQYF
TRBJ1-6 | TRBD1 | - | TRBV18 | TGTGCCAGCTCACTATTACCCGGGACAGGGGACAATTCACCCCTCCACTTT | CASSLLPGTGDNSPLHF